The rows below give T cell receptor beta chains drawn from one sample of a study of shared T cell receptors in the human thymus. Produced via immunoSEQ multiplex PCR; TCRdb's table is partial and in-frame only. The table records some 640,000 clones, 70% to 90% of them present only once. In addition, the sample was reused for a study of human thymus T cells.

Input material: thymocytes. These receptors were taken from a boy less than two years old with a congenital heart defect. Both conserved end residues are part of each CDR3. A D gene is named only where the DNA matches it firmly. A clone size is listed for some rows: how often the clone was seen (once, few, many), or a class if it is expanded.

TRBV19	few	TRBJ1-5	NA	TGTGCCAGTAGTATCGGGCCAGGGGGCAATCAGCCCCAGCATTTT	CASSIGPGGNQPQHF
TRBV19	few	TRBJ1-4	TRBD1	TGTGCCAGTAGTACCACGACAGGGATGAAAGAAAAACTGTTTTTT	CASSTTTGMKEKLFF
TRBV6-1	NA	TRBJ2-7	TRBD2	TGTGCCAGCAGTGAAGCAAGATCGACTAGCGGGACCTACGAGCAGTACTTC	CASSEARSTSGTYEQYF
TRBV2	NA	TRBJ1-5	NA	TGTGCCAGCAGGGAAATAAACAGGAATCAGCCCCAGCATTTT	CASREINRNQPQHF
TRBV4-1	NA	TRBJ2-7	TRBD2	TGCGCCAGCAGCCAAGTATGGGGGGGAGCCCCCTACGAGCAGTACTTC	CASSQVWGGAPYEQYF
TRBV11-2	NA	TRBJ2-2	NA	TGTGCCAGCAGCTCCTCTCGGGGGGCCACCGGGGAGCTGTTTTTT	CASSSSRGATGELFF
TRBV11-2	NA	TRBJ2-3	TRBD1	TGTGCCAGCAGCCACACAGGGGAAGGCACAGATACGCAGTATTTT	CASSHTGEGTDTQYF
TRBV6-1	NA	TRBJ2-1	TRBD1	TGTGCCAGCAGTAGGGACAGAGGCTACAATGAGCAGTTCTTC	CASSRDRGYNEQFF
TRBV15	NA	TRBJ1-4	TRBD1	TGTGCCACCAGCTTATCAGGGGGCATGGGTGAAAAACTGTTTTTT	CATSLSGGMGEKLFF
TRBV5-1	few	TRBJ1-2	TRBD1	TGCGCCAGCAGCTTGTTCAGGACAGGGGACTATGGCTACACCTTC	CASSLFRTGDYGYTF